The 23 T cell receptor beta chains reported below all come from one sample, sequenced in a study of CD8+ T cells in alopecia areata. Treatment of the sample: oral pan-JAK inhibitor, 5-10 mg twice daily. cDNA prepared by RNA extraction and subsequent reverse transcription served as the template for sequencing. Assay used: immunoSEQ multiplex PCR; TCRdb lists only in-frame clones, some missing. The sample holds about 42,000 clones, 92% seen once. Sample: CD8+ T cells sorted from blood, taken at week 24, from a patient treated with tofacitinib. The source is a human donor with alopecia areata.

The chain carries TRBV27 and TRBJ2-1; possibly TRBD1 for D (5 bases). Trimming took off 3 bases at V and 5 bases at J, with 8 bases between the two ends. In germline, CDR1 is MNHEY, CDR2 SMNVEV (reference sequence). This CDR3 is 13 amino acids long. The CDR3 sequence: CASSFSRDNEQFF. The CDR3, as DNA: TGTGCCAGCAGTTTCTCCAGGGACAATGAGCAGTTCTTC.

The chain uses TRBV19 and TRBJ2-1; 7 positions agree with TRBD2. V dropped 3 bases and J dropped 2; count of bases not matched to a gene: 4. Germline V gives CDR1 LNHDA, CDR2 SQIVND (reference sequence). The CDR3 contains 15 residues. Here the CDR3 reads CASSITGGTYNEQFF. The CDR3 DNA reads as TGTGCCAGTAGTATTACGGGGGGAACCTACAATGAGCAGTTCTTC.

The chain employs TRBV13 and TRBJ2-3, with D perhaps matching TRBD2 (6 bases). Germline-derived CDR1 and CDR2 are PRHDT and FYEKMQ (reference sequence). CDR3 length: 15 residues. V lost 4 bases and J 2 bases, leaving 13 bases between the germline ends. The CDR3 nucleotides read TGTGCCAGCAGCTCCCGGGACTTAGACACAGATACGCAGTATTTT. Translated: CASSSRDLDTDTQYF.

The chain joins TRBV28 to TRBJ2-7; 14 nucleotides match TRBD2. Germline values: CDR1 MDHEN, CDR2 SYDVKM. The J segment lost 6 bases and the V segment lost 5 bases, leaving 9 bases of the junction unmatched. The CDR3 has 16 amino acids. The CDR3 sequence: CASSSRGTSGGLEQYF. In nucleotides, the CDR3 is TGTGCCAGCAGTAGCAGAGGGACTAGCGGGGGACTCGAGCAGTACTTC.

This rearrangement joins TRBV4-3 to TRBJ2-7; the match to TRBD1 covers 10 bases. The germline V gene encodes CDR1 LGHNA and CDR2 YSLEER. The CDR3 length is 14 residues. The ends lost 4 bases at V and 2 bases at J; junction bases unmatched: 2. DNA of the CDR3: TGCGCCAGCAGCCCCGGGACAGGGGCCTACGAGCAGTACTTC. Amino acids: CASSPGTGAYEQYF.

DNA of the CDR3: TGTGCCAGCGAGTTAGCGGGGGACACCGGGGAGCTGTTTTTT. Protein product: CASELAGDTGELFF. This chain uses TRBV6-1 with TRBJ2-2, with 9 bases that match TRBD2. This CDR3 has 14 amino acids. V was pared by 8 bases and J by 3 bases, with 4 bases of the junction left unmatched. Germline V gene data show CDR1 as MNHNS and CDR2 as SASEGT.

The rearrangement links TRBV6-4 to TRBJ2-1, with TRBD2 as a possible D gene (6 bases). This CDR3 spans 14 amino acids. Trimming shortened V by 5 bases and J by 2 bases, and 10 bases separated the two germline ends. Germline CDR1 and CDR2: MRHNA and SNTAGT. The CDR3 DNA reads TGTGCCAGCAGTATGGGGGGAACCTACAATGAGCAGTTCTTC. The encoded protein is CASSMGGTYNEQFF.

V is TRBV28 and J is TRBJ2-7; either TRBD1 or TRBD2 may fit D (5 bases each). Germline CDR1 and CDR2: MDHEN and SYDVKM. This CDR3 comprises 15 residues. V gave up 4 bases and J gave up 2 bases, with 15 bases separating them. The CDR3 loop reads CASSSPGRSAYEQYF. CDR3 nucleotide sequence: TGTGCCAGCAGTTCTCCGGGACGGTCGGCCTACGAGCAGTACTTC.

Here the CDR3 DNA reads TGTGCCAGCAGTCCCCCCCGTGGAGAGCGGGGCACAGATACGCAGTATTTT. Amino acid sequence: CASSPPRGERGTDTQYF. The chain links TRBV27 to TRBJ2-3; maybe TRBD2 (6 bases). This CDR3 has 17 residues. V was shortened by 5 bases and J by 1 base, with 19 bases between the two germline ends. Germline values: CDR1 MNHEY, CDR2 SMNVEV (reference sequence).

The V gene is TRBV29-1, the J gene TRBJ2-3, with 11 bases matching TRBD1. The ends lost 0 bases at V and 5 bases at J; junction bases unmatched: 7. CDR1 SQVTM and CDR2 ANQGSEA come from the germline V gene. CDR3 length equals 16 residues. The CDR3 DNA reads TGCAGCGTTGAAGACCCGGACAGGGGGCGCGTAGATACGCAGTATTTT. This encodes CSVEDPDRGRVDTQYF.

The V and J genes are TRBV6-6 and TRBJ2-7; the match to TRBD1 covers 7 bases. The CDR3 spans 14 residues. V was clipped by 7 bases and J by 2 bases; unmatched bases: 8. Germline V gene data show CDR1 as MNHNY and CDR2 as SVGAGI (reference sequence). CDR3 amino acids: CASKGALLPYEQYF. The CDR3 nucleotides are TGTGCCAGCAAGGGGGCTCTACTCCCCTACGAGCAGTACTTC.

This sequence joins TRBV29-1 and TRBJ2-1; D may match TRBD1 or TRBD2 (6 bases each). Trimming took 2 bases from V and 1 from J, leaving 9 bases between them. The CDR3 has 14 amino acids. Germline V gene sequence: CDR1 SQVTM, CDR2 ANQGSEA. DNA of the CDR3: TGCAGCGTTGAATCGGGGGCGTCCTACAATGAGCAGTTCTTC. Translated: CSVESGASYNEQFF.

The chain uses TRBV11-2 and TRBJ2-1; D is unclear. The CDR3 sequence is 14 residues long. CDR1 SGHAT and CDR2 FQNNGV come from the germline V gene. Trimming shortened V by 0 bases and J by 10 bases, and 13 bases separated the two germline ends. CDR3 nucleotides: TGTGCCAGCAGCTTAGAGTGGTCCCACCCCGAGCAGTTCTTC. It yields the protein CASSLEWSHPEQFF.

This clone was detected only a few times. This rearrangement joins TRBV6-5 to TRBJ2-5, with D perhaps matching TRBD1 (6 bases). Germline V lookup: CDR1 MNHEY, CDR2 SVGAGI. CDR3 length equals 15 residues. V lost 1 base and J lost 1, with 10 bases in between. The CDR3 sequence: CASSYLDSPQETQYF. The DNA for the CDR3 is TGTGCCAGCAGTTACTTGGACAGTCCCCAAGAGACCCAGTACTTC.

The chain links TRBV6-1 to TRBJ2-7; 8 positions agree with TRBD1. Unmatched junction bases numbered 3, after V lost 5 bases and J lost 3 bases. CDR1 MNHNS and CDR2 SASEGT come from the germline V gene. The CDR3 extends over 13 amino acids. The CDR3 DNA is TGTGCCAGCAGTTCCGGACAGGGCTACGAGCAGTACTTC. Translated, it gives CASSSGQGYEQYF.

The CDR3, as DNA: TGTGCCACCCGCATCTCCTACGAGCAGTACTTC. Protein: CATRISYEQYF. This rearrangement joins TRBV6-1 to TRBJ2-7; D gene uncertain. This CDR3 is 11 amino acids long. From germline, CDR1 is MNHNS and CDR2 SASEGT. V was cut by 10 bases and J by 0 bases, with 7 bases left in between.

This clone appeared a single time. The V gene is TRBV27, the J gene TRBJ2-1; no clear D. The length of the CDR3 is 11 residues. Germline CDR1 reads MNHEY; CDR2 reads SMNVEV (reference sequence). Deletions cut 4 bases from V and 11 bases from J, with 9 bases between. The CDR3 DNA is TGTGCCAGCAGTTCTGAGTTTAAGCAGTTCTTC. Translating it yields CASSSEFKQFF.

V is TRBV28 and J is TRBJ2-7; TRBD2 matches at 11 bases. J gave up 6 bases and V 3 bases, and 4 bases lay outside the gene matches. This CDR3 comprises 14 residues. The germline V gene encodes CDR1 MDHEN and CDR2 SYDVKM. The CDR3 bases are TGTGCCAGCAGTTTGTTAGCGGGGGGGCTCGAGCAGTACTTC. It yields the protein CASSLLAGGLEQYF. The full variable domain, its missing parts supplied by reference TRBV28 and TRBJ2-7, is DVKVTQSSRYLVKRTGEKVFLECVQDMDHENMFWYRQDPGLGLRLIYFSYDVKMKEKGDIPEGYSVSREKKERFSLILESASTNQTSMYLCASSLLAGGLEQYFGPGTRLTVT.

The gene calls are TRBV27 and TRBJ2-5; possibly TRBD1 for D (5 bases). Judging by the DNA end, TRBJ2-7 fits better; the J call may be wrong. This CDR3 contains 14 residues. Germline-derived CDR1 and CDR2 are MNHEY and SMNVEV (reference sequence). CDR3 loop: CASSAEETGYEQYF. DNA of the CDR3: TGTGCCAGCAGTGCGGAAGAAACAGGCTACGAGCAGTACTTC.

This clone was seen a single time. The CDR3 loop is CASTRGDEQYF. The DNA for the CDR3 is TGTGCCAGCACGAGGGGTGACGAGCAGTACTTC. The rearrangement links TRBV5-4 to TRBJ2-7; D may match TRBD1 or TRBD2 (5 bases each). There are 11 residues in the CDR3. Germline V CDR1 and CDR2: SGHNT, YYREEE (reference sequence). With 6 bases removed from V and 5 bases from J, the gap between germline ends came to 9 bases. Based on the CDR3 plus reference TRBV5-4 and TRBJ2-7, the full variable domain is ETGVTQSPTHLIKTRGQQVTLRCSSQSGHNTVSWYQQALGQGPQFIFQYYREEENGRGNFPPRFSGLQFPNYSSELNVNALELDDSALYLCASTRGDEQYFGPGTRLTVT.

The V and J genes are TRBV29-1 and TRBJ2-5; TRBD1 is a possible D gene (6 bases). The CDR3 sequence is 11 residues long. Between the trimmed V and J ends, which lost 6 bases and 10 bases, there was a span of 15 bases. Germline loops: CDR1 SQVTM, CDR2 ANQGSEA. Written as DNA, the CDR3 is TGCAGCGTGCTGAGAGAGGGGGACCAGTACTTC. This gives the protein CSVLREGDQYF.

This clone has a handful of counts. The V and J genes are TRBV7-2 and TRBJ2-4; D not certain. CDR3 length equals 14 residues. Per germline, CDR1 SGHTA and CDR2 FQGNSA. V was trimmed by 5 bases and J by 6 bases, leaving 14 bases between them. In DNA form, the CDR3 reads TGTGCCAGCAGCGAATCGAATACGGGAAACATTCAGTACTTC. This sequence encodes CASSESNTGNIQYF.

V and J are TRBV7-7 and TRBJ2-5; possibly TRBD2 for D (6 bases). CDR1 and CDR2 (germline): SSHAT, FNYEAQ (reference sequence). The CDR3 loop spans 13 amino acids. The V gene lost 11 bases and the J gene lost 5 bases, with 18 bases spanning the gap. The CDR3 DNA is TGTGCCCTGTCGACTAGTCTTTGGGAGACCCAGTACTTC. Protein product: CALSTSLWETQYF.